The 3 T cell receptor beta chains below were found in one sample sequenced in a study of shared clonotypes between healthy human individuals. The data were produced by immunoSEQ multiplex PCR, yet TCRdb's version contains in-frame clones alone and is incomplete. The sample consists of 2 million to 3 million clones, under 95% of them appearing once. Sequencing input: naive CD4+ T cells from PBMCs. Subset: CD45RA+ positively selected. Receptors originate from a man aged 18 to 29 in good health. Some clones in this sample may be carry-over from other donors' samples.

DNA of the CDR3: TGTGCCAGCAGTGCCCCACCGGGACAGGGGGTCTACGAGCAGTACTTC. Protein product: CASSAPPGQGVYEQYF. The chain is built from TRBV28 and TRBJ2-7, with 11 nucleotides matching TRBD1. This CDR3 has 16 amino acids. With V trimmed by 5 bases and J by 3 bases, 9 bases remained unmatched. Germline loops: CDR1 MDHEN, CDR2 SYDVKM.

The chain couples TRBV29-1 to TRBJ2-5; D unclear. Germline assignment: CDR1 SQVTM and CDR2 ANQGSEA. V was clipped by 4 bases and J by 4 bases, with 10 bases between them. The CDR3 covers 12 residues. Here the CDR3 reads CSVASSAETQYF. The CDR3 coding sequence is TGCAGCGTTGCATCTAGTGCAGAGACCCAGTACTTC. The entire variable domain, with the rest obtained from reference TRBV29-1 and TRBJ2-5, is as follows: SAVISQKPSRDICQRGTSLTIQCQVDSQVTMMFWYRQQPGQSLTLIATANQGSEATYESGFVIDKFPISRPNLTFSTLTVSNMSPEDSSIYLCSVASSAETQYFGPGTRLLVL.

The chain links TRBV5-1 to TRBJ2-3; 9 positions agree with TRBD2. V dropped 2 bases and J dropped 4; count of bases not matched to a gene: 2. The CDR3 has 14 amino acids. CDR1 is SGHRS and CDR2 is YFSETQ in the germline V gene. CDR3 protein: CASSFRTSADTQYF. The CDR3 DNA sequence: TGCGCCAGCAGCTTCCGGACTAGCGCAGATACGCAGTATTTT.